These 13 T cell receptor beta chains were sequenced from one sample in a study of blood T cell repertoires in COVID-19. Data came from immunoSEQ multiplex PCR; TCRdb stores just in-frame clones and leaves some out. The table lists about 140,000 clones, about 87% of them singletons, with roughly 2.5% in the top ten. The sample comprised peripheral blood. The receptors stem from a human donor with COVID-19, enrolled during active disease. The donor label of this sample is uncertain.

V and J are TRBV13 and TRBJ2-1, with 7 bases fitting TRBD1. The CDR3 length is 14 residues. V shed 0 bases, J shed 4 bases, and the junction held 0 bases outside the gene matches. Germline V gives CDR1 PRHDT, CDR2 FYEKMQ (reference sequence). The CDR3 is CASSLGQGYNEQFF. CDR3 nucleotide sequence: TGTGCCAGCAGCTTAGGACAGGGGTACAATGAGCAGTTCTTC.

The rearrangement links TRBV6-5 to TRBJ2-7, with D possibly being TRBD1 (5 bases). Germline V gene lookup returns CDR1 MNHEY and CDR2 SVGAGI. The V and J ends lost 6 bases and 4 bases respectively, with 16 bases between them. The CDR3 consists of 14 residues. The DNA for the CDR3 is TGTGCCAGCAGCTTCGACAGCTCCCCGTACGAGCAGTACTTC. Its protein is CASSFDSSPYEQYF.

Concerning this clone itself: One junction end disagrees with the germline gene, perhaps due to a read error. The rearrangement joins TRBV7-9 to TRBJ1-2, with D unclear. Germline V gene lookup returns CDR1 SEHNR and CDR2 FQNEAQ (reference sequence). The CDR3 is made up of 15 amino acids. The CDR3 protein is CASSLANWAHYGYTF. The CDR3 DNA is TGTGCCAGCAGCCTAGCAAATTGGGCGCACTATGGCTACACCTTC.

The rearrangement joins TRBV7-2 to TRBJ2-2; a weak D match, TRBD1 (6 bases). V was shortened by 0 bases and J by 5 bases, with 7 bases between the two germline ends. Germline CDR1 SGHTA, CDR2 FQGNSA. The CDR3 totals 14 residues. In DNA, the CDR3 is TGTGCCAGCAGCTTAGCAAGGGGGACCGGGGAGCTGTTTTTT. Its translation: CASSLARGTGELFF.

This clone showed up just once. V and J are TRBV30 and TRBJ1-1; a weak D match, TRBD1 (5 bases). V was clipped by 2 bases and J by 11 bases, with 15 bases between them. The CDR3 has 12 residues. Per the germline V gene, CDR1 is GTSNPN and CDR2 is SVGIG (reference sequence). The CDR3 sequence is CAWSPRRGGAFF. Here the CDR3 DNA reads TGTGCCTGGAGTCCCCGGCGGGGGGGGGCTTTCTTT.

Note on this clone: Germline and junction disagree at one end, which may indicate a read error. The chain is built from TRBV7-9 and TRBJ1-3; no reliable D call. Germline V lookup: CDR1 SEHNR, CDR2 FQNEAQ (reference sequence). The CDR3 consists of 14 residues. CDR3 loop: CASSDQIPTTCPPF. The CDR3 nucleotides are TGTGCCAGCAGCGACCAGATACCGACAACCTGCCCGCCTTTT.

The chain couples TRBV9 to TRBJ2-4; perhaps TRBD1 as D (5 bases). V lost 2 bases to trimming and J lost 9 bases, with 15 bases between them. Per the germline V gene, CDR1 is SGDLS and CDR2 is YYNGEE. The CDR3 has 14 amino acids. CDR3 protein: CASSVAGIGAIQYF. The CDR3 bases are TGTGCCAGCAGCGTGGCTGGGATTGGGGCCATTCAGTACTTC. Full variable domain (outside the CDR3, taken from reference TRBV9 and TRBJ2-4): DSGVTQTPKHLITATGQRVTLRCSPRSGDLSVYWYQQSLDQGLQFLIQYYNGEERAKGNILERFSAQQFPDLHSELNLSSLELGDSALYFCASSVAGIGAIQYFGAGTRLSVL.

The chain recombines TRBV19 with TRBJ1-2, with 11 nucleotides matching TRBD1. The CDR3 runs 16 residues. Per germline, CDR1 LNHDA and CDR2 SQIVND (reference sequence). J lost 1 base, V lost 5 bases, and 6 bases had no gene match. CDR3 in amino acids: CASSLDRGPFNYGYTF. CDR3 nucleotides: TGTGCCAGTAGTCTGGACAGGGGGCCCTTTAACTATGGCTACACCTTC.

The CDR3, as DNA: TGTGCCAGCAGCCAAGATCGGGGGGCTCTCTACAATGAGCAGTTCTTC. Protein: CASSQDRGALYNEQFF. The chain carries TRBV3-1 (or the pseudogene TRBV3-2) and TRBJ2-1, with D perhaps TRBD2 (7 bases). Germline lookup yields CDR1 LGHDT and CDR2 YNNKEL (reference sequence). The V end was cut by 0 bases, the J end by 3 bases, with 12 bases between. CDR3 length equals 16 residues.

V usage is TRBV4-2 and J usage is TRBJ2-1; 11 nucleotides match TRBD2. The germline V gene encodes CDR1 LGHNA and CDR2 YNFKEQ. After removal of 1 base from V and 6 bases from J, the junction contained 8 bases not matched to a gene. The CDR3 sequence is 17 residues long. CDR3 bases: TGTGCCAGCAGCCAAGCGGTCGCTAGCGGGGGGATCAATGAGCAGTTCTTC. Protein: CASSQAVASGGINEQFF.

The genes are TRBV5-1 and TRBJ2-5; 14 bases are shared with TRBD2. V gave up 4 bases and J gave up 4 bases; unmatched junction bases: 6. Per germline, CDR1 SGHRS and CDR2 YFSETQ. The CDR3 sequence is 16 residues long. This CDR3 is CASSRGLAGDTETQYF. As DNA, the CDR3 is TGCGCCAGCAGCCGGGGACTAGCGGGAGATACAGAGACCCAGTACTTC.

Turning to this clone: Other DNA sequences in the sample encode the same CDR3. This chain connects TRBV12-3 or TRBV12-4 to TRBJ1-5; 9 bases line up with TRBD1. The CDR3 runs 13 residues. V shed 6 bases and J 4 bases; nucleotides not matched to a gene: 1. The CDR3 region has the DNA TGTGCCAGCAGGGGGACAGGGAATCAGCCCCAGCATTTT. This sequence encodes CASRGTGNQPQHF.

The V and J genes are TRBV5-1 and TRBJ1-6, with D maybe TRBD1 (5 bases). V lost 5 bases and J lost 2, with 11 bases in between. The germline CDR1 and CDR2 sequences are SGHRS and YFSETQ. The CDR3 is 15 residues long. The CDR3 region has the DNA TGCGCCAGCAGTCAGGGATCCCCCTATAATTCACCCCTCCACTTT. It yields the protein CASSQGSPYNSPLHF. Complete variable domain (other parts from reference TRBV5-1 and TRBJ1-6): KAGVTQTPRYLIKTRGQQVTLSCSPISGHRSVSWYQQTPGQGLQFLFEYFSETQRNKGNFPGRFSGRQFSNSRSEMNVSTLELGDSALYLCASSQGSPYNSPLHFGNGTRLTVT.